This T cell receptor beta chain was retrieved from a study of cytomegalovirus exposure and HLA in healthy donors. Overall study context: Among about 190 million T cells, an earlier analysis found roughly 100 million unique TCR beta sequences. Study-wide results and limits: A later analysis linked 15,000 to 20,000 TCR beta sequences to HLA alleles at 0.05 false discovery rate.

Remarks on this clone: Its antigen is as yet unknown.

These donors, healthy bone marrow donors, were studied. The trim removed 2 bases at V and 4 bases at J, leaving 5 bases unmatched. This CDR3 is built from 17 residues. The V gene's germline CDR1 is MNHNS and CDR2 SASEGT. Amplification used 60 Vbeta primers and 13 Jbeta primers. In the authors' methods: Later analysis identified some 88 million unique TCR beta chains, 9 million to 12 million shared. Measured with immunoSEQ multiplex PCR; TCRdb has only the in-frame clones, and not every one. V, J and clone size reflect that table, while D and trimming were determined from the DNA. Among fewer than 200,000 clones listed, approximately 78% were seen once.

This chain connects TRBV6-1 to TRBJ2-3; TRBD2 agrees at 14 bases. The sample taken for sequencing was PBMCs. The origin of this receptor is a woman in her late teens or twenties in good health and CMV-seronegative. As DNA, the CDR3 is TGTGCCAGCAGTGAACAGGGACTAGCGGGGGAATCAGATACGCAGTATTTT. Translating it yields CASSEQGLAGESDTQYF.